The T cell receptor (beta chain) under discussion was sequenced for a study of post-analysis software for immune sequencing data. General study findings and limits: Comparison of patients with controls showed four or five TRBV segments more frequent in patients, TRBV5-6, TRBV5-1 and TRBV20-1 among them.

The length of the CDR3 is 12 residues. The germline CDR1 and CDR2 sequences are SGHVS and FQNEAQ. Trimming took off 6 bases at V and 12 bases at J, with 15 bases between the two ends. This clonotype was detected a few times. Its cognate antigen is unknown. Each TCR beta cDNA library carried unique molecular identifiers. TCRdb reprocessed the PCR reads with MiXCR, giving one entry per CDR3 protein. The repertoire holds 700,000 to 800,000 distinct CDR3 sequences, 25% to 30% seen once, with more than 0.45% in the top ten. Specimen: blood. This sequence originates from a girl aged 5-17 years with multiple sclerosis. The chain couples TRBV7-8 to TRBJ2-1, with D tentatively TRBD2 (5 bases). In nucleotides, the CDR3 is TGTGCCAGCAGTTTCATACTAGACTGGCAGTTCTTC. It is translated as CASSFILDWQFF. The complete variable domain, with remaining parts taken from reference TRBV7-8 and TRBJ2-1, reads GAGVSQSPRYKVAKRGQDVALRCDPISGHVSLFWYQQALGQGPEFLTYFQNEAQLDKSGLPSDRFFAERPEGSVSTLKIQRTQQEDSAVYLCASSFILDWQFFGPGTRLTVL.